These 22 T cell receptor beta chains were all obtained from the same sample, sequenced in a study of blood T cells in healthy people across ages. Using a J-beta primer mix together with a sample-barcoded 5' primer, a second PCR was run for about 6 to 12 cycles. TCRdb re-derived calls from the 5' RACE reads in MiXCR, one entry per CDR3 protein. The sample holds hundreds of thousands of distinct CDR3 sequences, roughly 41% seen once. The specimen sequenced was blood. The source of these receptors is an elderly man in good health.

The table lists this clonotype with a few counts. The CDR3 is CASSLGTSGATDTQYF. The CDR3 DNA is TGTGCCAGCAGCTTAGGGACTAGCGGGGCCACAGATACGCAGTATTTT. The chain recombines TRBV7-6 with TRBJ2-3; 12 bases agree with TRBD2. CDR1 is SGHVS, CDR2 FNYEAQ, per germline. Unmatched junction bases numbered 1, after V lost 1 base and J lost 2 bases. This CDR3 has 16 amino acids.

The rearrangement links TRBV18 to TRBJ1-5; D is possibly TRBD1 (5 bases). V was shortened by 3 bases and J by 2 bases, with 14 bases between the two germline ends. The CDR3 loop spans 16 amino acids. The germline V gene has CDR1 KGHSH and CDR2 LQKENI. The CDR3 nucleotides read TGTGCCAGCTCACCGTCGGGGACCGCCGGCAATCAGCCCCAGCATTTT. Translating gives CASSPSGTAGNQPQHF.

As regards this clonotype: A much larger clone sits a single nucleotide away, making a read error possible. The V gene is TRBV24-1, the J gene TRBJ2-3, with TRBD2 identical over 9 bases. J was trimmed by 7 bases and V by 6 bases; bases with no gene match: 13. Germline CDR1 and CDR2: KGHDR and SFDVKD. This CDR3 has 16 amino acids. The CDR3 here is CATSPSPGLATNTQYF. CDR3 bases: TGTGCCACCAGTCCCTCCCCGGGACTAGCAACCAATACGCAGTATTTT.

Concerning this clonotype: This clone may be a read error of a much larger clone one base away. V gene TRBV7-6 combines with J gene TRBJ2-3, with 7 bases identical to TRBD2. The CDR3 totals 16 residues. V lost 1 base, J lost 3 bases, and 7 bases stayed unmatched. Germline lookup yields CDR1 SGHVS and CDR2 FNYEAQ. CDR3 DNA: TGTGCCAGCAGCTTAGGAGTCCGAGCGGGGACAGATACGCAGTATTTT. Amino acid sequence: CASSLGVRAGTDTQYF.

This clonotype was counted only a few times. The chain recombines TRBV5-1 with TRBJ1-2, with 9 bases identical to TRBD1. There are 14 residues in the CDR3. Germline CDR1 is SGHRS and CDR2 is YFSETQ. The ends lost 4 bases at V and 6 bases at J; junction bases unmatched: 7. CDR3 loop: CASSTGQGKDGYTF. Here the CDR3 DNA reads TGCGCCAGCAGCACAGGACAGGGGAAGGATGGCTACACCTTC.

Worth noting for this clonotype: Germline and junction disagree at one end, which may indicate a read error. V usage is TRBV29-1 and J usage is TRBJ1-3, with TRBD1 matching over 7 bases. The CDR3 is 13 residues long. CDR1 is SQVTM and CDR2 is ANQGSEA in the germline V gene. The CDR3 region is CSVEQGRGSTIYF. The CDR3 nucleotides are TGCAGCGTGGAACAGGGGCGAGGAAGCACCATATATTTT.

This clonotype has more than one count but fewer than ten. The V call is TRBV6-5, the J call TRBJ2-4; tentative D call: TRBD1 (6 bases). Germline V gene data show CDR1 as MNHEY and CDR2 as SVGAGI. The CDR3 has 15 residues. Trimming stripped 2 bases from V and 6 bases from J, with 14 bases between. CDR3 residues: CASSYRGFGGNIQYF. As DNA, the CDR3 is TGTGCCAGCAGTTACAGGGGGTTTGGAGGAAACATTCAGTACTTC.

The V call is TRBV25-1, the J call TRBJ1-5; a weak D match, TRBD1 (6 bases). Deletions cut 4 bases from V and 6 bases from J, with 10 bases between. Per the germline V gene, CDR1 is MGHDK and CDR2 is SYGVNS. The CDR3 loop spans 13 amino acids. Written as DNA, the CDR3 is TGTGCCAGCAGTGGTTCCAGGGGTCAGCCCCAGCATTTT. This sequence encodes CASSGSRGQPQHF.

This rearrangement joins TRBV20-1 to TRBJ2-1, with D tentatively TRBD2 (7 bases). V was trimmed by 5 bases and J by 4 bases, leaving 18 bases between them. The CDR3 totals 15 residues. From germline, CDR1 is DFQATT and CDR2 SNEGSKA (reference sequence). The chain's CDR3 is CSALRRGGLYNEQFF. The CDR3 DNA follows: TGCAGTGCTCTGCGAAGGGGGGGACTATACAATGAGCAGTTCTTC.

J is TRBJ2-3 and V is TRBV20-1; 16 bases line up with TRBD2. Germline assignment: CDR1 DFQATT and CDR2 SNEGSKA (reference sequence). The CDR3 has 16 amino acids. Trimming at V came to 4 bases and at J to 6 bases, leaving 7 bases not matched to a gene. The DNA for the CDR3 is TGCAGTGCTACCCCGGGGACTAGCGGGGGGGGTGATACGCAGTATTTT. This sequence encodes CSATPGTSGGGDTQYF.

The chain joins TRBV29-1 to TRBJ2-3; no clear D. The CDR3 is 13 amino acids. V lost 3 bases and J 1 base, leaving 8 bases between the germline ends. Germline CDR1 and CDR2: SQVTM and ANQGSEA. The CDR3 sequence: CSVDLAGTDTQYF. DNA of the CDR3: TGCAGCGTTGATCTTGCGGGCACAGATACGCAGTATTTT.

The chain combines TRBV7-2 with TRBJ1-6; TRBD1 aligns across 9 bases. The germline CDR1 and CDR2 sequences are SGHTA and FQGNSA. Trimming cost V 2 bases and J 12 bases; bases outside gene matches: 8. The CDR3 is made up of 15 amino acids. CDR3 sequence reads: CASSLRDRAMLPLHF. CDR3 nucleotides: TGTGCCAGCAGCTTAAGGGACAGGGCGATGCTACCCCTCCACTTT.

The chain employs TRBV12-3 or TRBV12-4 and TRBJ2-1, with D perhaps TRBD2 (6 bases). Trimming removed 8 bases from V and 6 bases from J, with 20 bases in between. This CDR3 is 15 amino acids long. The CDR3 DNA is TGTGCCAGCCTGGATACGGGACTGCCTCCCAATGAGCAGTTCTTC. Translation gives CASLDTGLPPNEQFF.

This clonotype was detected once. The CDR3 here is CASSRNGLSEYNEQFF. The CDR3 nucleotides are TGCGCCAGCAGCCGTAATGGACTATCGGAATACAATGAGCAGTTCTTC. The V gene is TRBV4-3, the J gene TRBJ2-1; D may be TRBD2 (6 bases). This CDR3 contains 16 residues. V lost 4 bases and J 4 bases, leaving 17 bases between the germline ends. Germline loops: CDR1 LGHNA, CDR2 YSLEER.

Of note for this clonotype: Since a much larger clone is just one base distant, this may be a read error. The CDR3 sequence: CSASASGYQETQFF. The CDR3 bases are TGCAGTGCTTCCGCTAGCGGGTACCAAGAGACCCAGTTCTTC. This chain joins TRBV20-1 and TRBJ2-5; TRBD2 matches at 8 bases. The J call may be mistaken, given a closer DNA end match to TRBJ2-1. The germline V gene has CDR1 DFQATT and CDR2 SNEGSKA (reference sequence). The CDR3 has 14 amino acids.

The table lists this clonotype with a few counts. This chain uses TRBV12-3 or TRBV12-4 with TRBJ2-6, with 10 bases lining up with TRBD1. Trimming cost V 3 bases and J 4 bases; bases outside gene matches: 12. The CDR3 loop spans 19 amino acids. CDR3 nucleotide sequence: TGTGCCAGCAGTTTCTTGACAGGGGGCAGAGCTCGGGGGGCCAACGTCCTGACTTTC. Translation gives CASSFLTGGRARGANVLTF.

As to this clonotype: With a much larger clone just one base away, this may be a read error. J is TRBJ2-1 and V is TRBV5-1; D may be TRBD2 (6 bases). CDR1 is SGHRS and CDR2 is YFSETQ in the germline V gene. Trimming cost V 0 bases and J 6 bases, with 10 bases left between them. CDR3 size: 14 residues. Here the CDR3 reads CASSLGRGFNEQFF. The CDR3 DNA follows: TGCGCCAGCAGCTTGGGGCGGGGTTTCAATGAGCAGTTCTTC.

The genes are TRBV6-6 and TRBJ1-1; tentative D call: TRBD1 (5 bases). CDR1 is MNHNY and CDR2 is SVGAGI in the germline V gene (reference sequence). This CDR3 has 13 residues. Trimming took 11 bases from V and 1 from J, leaving 14 bases between them. CDR3 residues: CAGIQGPNTEAFF. DNA of the CDR3: TGTGCCGGCATCCAGGGCCCGAACACTGAAGCTTTCTTT.

J is TRBJ2-4 and V is TRBV7-9; D gene uncertain. Matching the DNA end better, TRBJ2-7 makes the J call doubtful. CDR3 length equals 14 residues. Germline CDR1 is SEHNR and CDR2 is FQNEAQ (reference sequence). The CDR3 region is CASSSEGRTYEQYF. In nucleotides, the CDR3 is TGTGCCAGCAGCTCAGAAGGCAGAACCTACGAGCAGTACTTC.

The chain recombines TRBV18 with TRBJ2-7; no clear D. The V and J ends lost 8 bases and 0 bases respectively, with 11 bases between them. This CDR3 region has 13 residues. CDR1 is KGHSH and CDR2 is LQKENI in the germline V gene. The CDR3 nucleotides are TGTGCCAGCCGGACGGGCAGCTCCTACGAGCAGTACTTC. Translation: CASRTGSSYEQYF.

This chain connects TRBV7-6 to TRBJ2-7; D unresolved. Germline CDR1 reads SGHVS; CDR2 reads FNYEAQ. The ends were cut back, 8 bases at V and 3 bases at J, with 20 bases in the middle. CDR3 length: 15 amino acids. CDR3: CASAPLRTTLYEQYF. The CDR3 nucleotides are TGTGCCAGCGCCCCTTTGCGGACGACTCTCTACGAGCAGTACTTC.

This chain connects TRBV3-1 to TRBJ2-1; 8 bases align to TRBD2. Losses at the gene ends were 4 bases for V and 7 bases for J; bases not matched to a gene: 9. The CDR3 has 15 residues. CDR1 is LGHDT and CDR2 is YNNKEL in the germline V gene (reference sequence). The chain's CDR3 is CASSPTFRGGNEQFF. The CDR3 coding sequence is TGTGCCAGCAGCCCAACTTTCCGGGGGGGTAATGAGCAGTTCTTC.